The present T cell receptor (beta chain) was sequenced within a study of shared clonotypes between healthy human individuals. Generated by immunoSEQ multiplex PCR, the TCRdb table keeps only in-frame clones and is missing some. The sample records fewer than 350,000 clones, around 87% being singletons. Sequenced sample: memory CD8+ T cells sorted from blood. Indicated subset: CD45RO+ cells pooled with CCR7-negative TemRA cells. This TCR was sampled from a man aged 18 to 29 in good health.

As DNA, the CDR3 is TGTGCCAGCAGCTTAGTGGGGGACGGGGTCTACGAGCAGTACTTC. Its protein is CASSLVGDGVYEQYF. The gene calls are TRBV7-2 and TRBJ2-7; D possibly uses TRBD1 or TRBD2 (5 bases each). This CDR3 is built from 15 residues. Looked up from germline, CDR1 is SGHTA and CDR2 is FQGNSA. V dropped 1 base and J dropped 3 bases, with 13 bases sitting between them.